These 28 T cell receptor beta chains were all obtained from the same sample, sequenced in a study of regulatory and conventional T cells in RAG deficiency. Clones were read by immunoSEQ multiplex PCR, and TCRdb kept only the in-frame ones, dropping some. The sample contains around 30,000 clones, 90% to 95% of which appear only once. Blood CD4+ CD25-low CD127-high conventional T cells supplied the genomic DNA template. This sample also belongs to another study, concerning regulatory T cells. That paper adds: Primers: 52 TRBV forward and 13 TRBJ reverse.

Sequenced: CD25- CD4+ T cells sorted from blood. These receptors came from a human donor in good health.

For the CDR3, the DNA is TGCAGCGTTGGGCGGGGACAGGGATCCTACGAGCAGTACTTC. This translates into CSVGRGQGSYEQYF. The genes are TRBV29-1 and TRBJ2-7; TRBD1 aligns across 9 bases. This CDR3 is built from 14 residues. The J segment lost 1 base and the V segment lost 4 bases, leaving 5 bases of the junction unmatched. Germline values: CDR1 SQVTM, CDR2 ANQGSEA.

The chain employs TRBV5-1 and TRBJ2-1, with D maybe TRBD1 (6 bases). The V and J ends lost 2 bases and 1 base respectively, with 7 bases between them. Looked up from germline, CDR1 is SGHRS and CDR2 is YFSETQ. The CDR3 has 14 residues. CDR3 sequence reads: CASSFRGSYNEQFF. The CDR3 bases are TGCGCCAGCAGCTTCAGGGGTTCCTACAATGAGCAGTTCTTC.

V gene TRBV9 combines with J gene TRBJ1-3; D is unresolved. Germline CDR1 is SGDLS and CDR2 is YYNGEE. Trimming shortened V by 0 bases and J by 0 bases, and 10 bases separated the two germline ends. This CDR3 region has 16 residues. The CDR3 coding sequence is TGTGCCAGCAGCGTAGAAGACGGGAACTCTGGAAACACCATATATTTT. This translates into CASSVEDGNSGNTIYF.

The chain joins TRBV4-1 to TRBJ2-3; possible D gene TRBD2, 7 bases. Germline CDR1 reads MGHRA; CDR2 reads YSYEKL. The CDR3 contains 19 residues. Trimming pared 0 bases from V and 2 bases from J, leaving 21 bases between. For the CDR3, the DNA is TGCGCCAGCAGCCAAGATAGGGGAGGGGGTAGCAGATACACAGATACGCAGTATTTT. Its protein product is CASSQDRGGGSRYTDTQYF.

This clone was picked up a small number of times. The chain is built from TRBV10-3 and TRBJ1-1, with no clear D. V was clipped by 4 bases and J by 0 bases, with 15 bases between them. The V gene's germline CDR1 is ENHRY and CDR2 SYGVKD. This CDR3 is built from 16 residues. CDR3: CAISVDVQPLNTEAFF. As DNA, the CDR3 is TGTGCCATCAGTGTAGATGTACAGCCCCTGAACACTGAAGCTTTCTTT.

This clone has a single count. The V and J genes are TRBV7-2 and TRBJ2-5; 7 nucleotides agree with TRBD2. Trimming at V came to 4 bases and at J to 4 bases, leaving 9 bases not matched to a gene. This CDR3 has 15 residues. CDR1 is SGHTA and CDR2 is FQGNSA in the germline V gene. This CDR3 reads CASSYQGPGGETQYF. The CDR3 nucleotides are TGTGCCAGCAGCTACCAGGGTCCGGGGGGAGAGACCCAGTACTTC. Together with reference TRBV7-2 and TRBJ2-5, the CDR3 gives the full variable domain: GAGVSQSPSNKVTEKGKDVELRCDPISGHTALYWYRQSLGQGLEFLIYFQGNSAPDKSGLPSDRFSAERTGGSVSTLTIQRTQQEDSAVYLCASSYQGPGGETQYFGPGTRLLVL.

The chain couples TRBV6-1 to TRBJ1-3, with no clear D. V lost 6 bases and J lost 2, with 11 bases in between. The CDR3 covers 14 residues. Germline V gene sequence: CDR1 MNHNS, CDR2 SASEGT. The CDR3, as DNA: TGTGCCAGCAGGTTGGGAGGTACTGGAAACACCATATATTTT. Translating it yields CASRLGGTGNTIYF.

J is TRBJ1-1 and V is TRBV1. TRBV1 is shown as a pseudogene. The CDR3 has 16 amino acids. The CDR3 loop reads CTSSQAPGSLFSEAFF. Here the CDR3 DNA reads TGCACCAGCAGCCAAGCCCCCGGGTCTCTTTTCTCTGAAGCTTTCTTT.

The V and J genes are TRBV11-2 and TRBJ2-7; possible D gene TRBD1, 6 bases. Trimming took off 5 bases at V and 2 bases at J, with 13 bases between the two ends. Germline V lookup: CDR1 SGHAT, CDR2 FQNNGV. The CDR3 contains 14 residues. CDR3: CASSLQTGPYEQYF. CDR3 nucleotide sequence: TGTGCCAGCAGCCTACAGACAGGCCCCTACGAGCAGTACTTC.

The gene calls are TRBV2 and TRBJ1-5; possible D gene TRBD1, 5 bases. The CDR3 length is 11 residues. The V gene lost 5 bases and the J gene lost 12 bases, with 11 bases spanning the gap. Germline V gives CDR1 SNHLY, CDR2 FYNNEI. Written as DNA, the CDR3 is TGTGCCAGCAGTACAGGTGGAGTCCAGCATTTT. This codes for CASSTGGVQHF.

The chain has TRBV28 and TRBJ1-2; no clear D gene. The CDR3 runs 11 residues. Looked up from germline, CDR1 is MDHEN and CDR2 is SYDVKM. V was trimmed by 3 bases and J by 7 bases, leaving 6 bases between them. Here the CDR3 reads CASSFFSGYTF. DNA of the CDR3: TGTGCCAGCAGTTTTTTTAGTGGCTACACCTTC.

This rearrangement joins TRBV5-4 to TRBJ1-2; no definite D call. Germline values: CDR1 SGHNT, CDR2 YYREEE (reference sequence). The CDR3 runs to 14 residues. V lost 4 bases to trimming and J lost 3 bases, with 13 bases between them. Here the CDR3 reads CASSRLVADYGYTF. As DNA, the CDR3 is TGTGCCAGCAGCCGCCTCGTGGCAGACTATGGCTACACCTTC.

The chain combines TRBV30 with TRBJ1-1; TRBD1 matches 7 bases. Germline CDR1 GTSNPN, CDR2 SVGIG (reference sequence). The trim removed 4 bases at V and 8 bases at J, leaving 10 bases unmatched. The CDR3 is 13 residues long. The CDR3 spells CAWTKDRRMEAFF. CDR3 sequence (DNA): TGTGCCTGGACCAAGGACAGGAGGATGGAAGCTTTCTTT.

This rearrangement joins TRBV9 to TRBJ1-5, with a weak D call TRBD1 (6 bases). CDR3 length: 14 residues. The ends were cut back, 5 bases at V and 7 bases at J, with 16 bases in the middle. Germline V gene data show CDR1 as SGDLS and CDR2 as YYNGEE. CDR3 loop: CASSVTGTGQPQHF. The DNA of the CDR3 is TGTGCCAGCAGTGTCACAGGGACGGGGCAGCCCCAGCATTTT. The whole variable domain, remainder taken from reference TRBV9 and TRBJ1-5, is DSGVTQTPKHLITATGQRVTLRCSPRSGDLSVYWYQQSLDQGLQFLIQYYNGEERAKGNILERFSAQQFPDLHSELNLSSLELGDSALYFCASSVTGTGQPQHFGDGTRLSIL.

The chain has TRBV5-1 and TRBJ1-2, with 7 bases lining up with TRBD1. The V gene end was trimmed by 0 bases and the J gene end by 5 bases; junction bases not matched to a gene: 7. There are 15 residues in the CDR3. The V gene's germline CDR1 is SGHRS and CDR2 YFSETQ. For the CDR3, the DNA is TGCGCCAGCAGCTTGGCCGCGACAGGGATGTATGGCTACACCTTC. It yields the protein CASSLAATGMYGYTF.

This chain uses TRBV5-6 with TRBJ1-1; no definite D call. CDR1 and CDR2 (germline): SGHDT, YYEEEE. The V end was cut by 2 bases, the J end by 7 bases, with 12 bases between. This CDR3 region has 13 residues. CDR3 sequence: CASSLNLYGEAFF. Written as DNA, the CDR3 is TGTGCCAGCAGCTTAAACCTGTACGGTGAAGCTTTCTTT.

The chain joins TRBV6-5 to TRBJ2-7; 8 bases line up with TRBD2. CDR1 is MNHEY and CDR2 is SVGAGI in the germline V gene. V lost 6 bases to trimming and J lost 3 bases; unmatched junction nucleotides: 7. CDR3 size: 14 residues. This chain's CDR3 is CASSREGGSYEQYF. The CDR3 DNA is TGTGCCAGCAGCCGGGAGGGGGGGAGCTACGAGCAGTACTTC.

The table lists this clone with a few counts. The V and J genes are TRBV19 and TRBJ1-5; D gene unclear. Germline CDR1 reads LNHDA; CDR2 reads SQIVND (reference sequence). V gave up 9 bases and J gave up 0 bases, with 21 bases separating them. This CDR3 comprises 17 residues. CDR3 sequence reads: CASTGVVLSNSNQPQHF. CDR3 in DNA: TGTGCCAGCACCGGAGTGGTCCTTTCTAATAGCAATCAGCCCCAGCATTTT. Complete variable domain (other parts from reference TRBV19 and TRBJ1-5): DGGITQSPKYLFRKEGQNVTLSCEQNLNHDAMYWYRQDPGQGLRLIYYSQIVNDFQKGDIAEGYSVSREKKESFPLTVTSAQKNPTAFYLCASTGVVLSNSNQPQHFGDGTRLSIL.

Turning to this clone: A junction end diverges from the germline sequence, so it may reflect a read error. Other DNA sequences in the sample encode the same CDR3. V usage is TRBV5-1 and J usage is TRBJ1-6, with TRBD1 matching 8 bases. Looked up from germline, CDR1 is SGHRS and CDR2 is YFSETQ. The CDR3 contains 19 residues. The CDR3 reads CASSLVGQEHFCRYSPLHF. DNA of the CDR3: TGCGCCAGCAGCTTGGTGGGACAGGAACACTTCTGCCGATATTCCCCCCTCCACTTT.

This clone is a singleton in its sample. The rearrangement joins TRBV6-5 to TRBJ1-1; TRBD1 matches 7 bases. This CDR3 comprises 13 residues. J lost 11 bases, V lost 6 bases, and 12 bases had no gene match. Germline CDR1 and CDR2: MNHEY and SVGAGI. DNA for the CDR3: TGTGCCAGCAGATCGGACAGGCCTGAATTGGCTTTCTTT. It specifies CASRSDRPELAFF.

This sequence joins TRBV6-1 and TRBJ2-5; D not certain. The CDR3 is 12 amino acids. The V end lost 4 bases, the J end lost 5 bases, and 8 bases lay between the germline ends. Per the germline V gene, CDR1 is MNHNS and CDR2 is SASEGT. The CDR3 reads CASSGGGETQYF. CDR3 in DNA: TGTGCCAGCAGTGGCGGTGGGGAGACCCAGTACTTC.

CDR3 residues: CASSPRTGSTDTQYF. DNA for the CDR3: TGTGCCAGCAGTCCGAGGACAGGGAGCACAGATACGCAGTATTTT. V and J are TRBV25-1 and TRBJ2-3, with TRBD1 matching over 8 bases. This CDR3 spans 15 amino acids. The ends lost 5 bases at V and 0 bases at J; junction bases unmatched: 4. Per germline, CDR1 MGHDK and CDR2 SYGVNS.

The chain links TRBV5-6 to TRBJ1-2; possible D gene TRBD1, 5 bases. The CDR3 spans 14 residues. Germline V gene data show CDR1 as SGHDT and CDR2 as YYEEEE. The ends were cut back, 4 bases at V and 4 bases at J, with 14 bases in the middle. The CDR3 loop is CASSLGGVSYGYTF. CDR3 nucleotide sequence: TGTGCCAGCAGCCTTGGGGGGGTCTCCTATGGCTACACCTTC. Looking up the rest from reference TRBV5-6 and TRBJ1-2 gives the full variable domain: DAGVTQSPTHLIKTRGQQVTLRCSPKSGHDTVSWYQQALGQGPQFIFQYYEEEERQRGNFPDRFSGHQFPNYSSELNVNALLLGDSALYLCASSLGGVSYGYTFGSGTRLTVV.

The chain employs TRBV5-1 and TRBJ2-7; D possibly corresponds to TRBD1 (5 bases). This CDR3 contains 15 residues. Trimming pared 0 bases from V and 2 bases from J, leaving 12 bases between. In germline, CDR1 is SGHRS, CDR2 YFSETQ. Here the CDR3 reads CASSLAQAITYEQYF. CDR3 nucleotides: TGCGCCAGCAGCTTGGCACAGGCCATCACCTACGAGCAGTACTTC. Looking up the rest from reference TRBV5-1 and TRBJ2-7 gives the full variable domain: KAGVTQTPRYLIKTRGQQVTLSCSPISGHRSVSWYQQTPGQGLQFLFEYFSETQRNKGNFPGRFSGRQFSNSRSEMNVSTLELGDSALYLCASSLAQAITYEQYFGPGTRLTVT.

The V and J genes are TRBV7-2 and TRBJ2-5, with 12 bases fitting TRBD2. V was pared by 3 bases and J by 2 bases, with 10 bases of the junction left unmatched. Germline loops: CDR1 SGHTA, CDR2 FQGNSA. The CDR3 sequence is 18 residues long. CDR3 amino acids: CASSLQASGGGGQETQYF. DNA for the CDR3: TGTGCCAGCAGCTTGCAGGCTAGCGGGGGGGGAGGGCAAGAGACCCAGTACTTC.

The chain carries TRBV19 and TRBJ1-1, with 10 bases matching TRBD1. The germline V gene encodes CDR1 LNHDA and CDR2 SQIVND (reference sequence). The CDR3 consists of 17 residues. V shed 9 bases, J shed 3 bases, and the junction held 16 bases outside the gene matches. The CDR3 protein is CASTTGTGDFGDTEAFF. In DNA form, the CDR3 reads TGTGCCAGCACAACCGGGACAGGGGATTTTGGCGACACTGAAGCTTTCTTT.

The V and J genes are TRBV18 and TRBJ2-7; 7 bases are a match to TRBD2. Trimming at V came to 6 bases and at J to 8 bases, leaving 19 bases not matched to a gene. The CDR3 totals 16 residues. Per germline, CDR1 KGHSH and CDR2 LQKENI. The CDR3 DNA sequence: TGTGCCAGCTCGCCCTTAACTAGCGAAGTATCTACGAAGCAGTACTTC. Its protein is CASSPLTSEVSTKQYF.

This clone came up a few times. The rearrangement joins TRBV10-2 to TRBJ1-5, with D maybe TRBD1 (6 bases). Germline V gene lookup returns CDR1 WSHSY and CDR2 SAAADI. Trimming removed 0 bases from V and 2 bases from J, with 11 bases in between. The CDR3 sequence is 16 residues long. Here the CDR3 DNA reads TGCGCCAGCAGTGAGTCGATCAGGGGCCGCAATCAGCCCCAGCATTTT. It encodes CASSESIRGRNQPQHF.